This TCR beta chain stems from a study of T cells in Graves' hyperthyroidism and ophthalmopathy. The wider study: It was at initial diagnosis, before any treatment, that peripheral blood was collected. Study-wide results and limits: Most clonotypes that expanded in the thyroid above 0.001 also showed up in blood.

What was amplified from RNA transcripts were TCR beta CDR3 regions. Researchers ran a first-round RT-PCR on the TCR CDR3 using the HTBI primer set. One entry per CDR3 protein, called by TCRdb with MiXCR from the multiplex PCR reads. The table shows roughly 550,000 distinct CDR3 sequences, with about 16% occurring only once. This clonotype was observed a few times. The antigen is unknown. This receptor was identified in a woman aged 30 to 39 with Graves' ophthalmopathy. The sequencing input was blood.

The CDR3 region is CASSLYWTEAFF. DNA of the CDR3: TGTGCCAGCAGTTTATATTGGACAGAAGCTTTCTTT. The rearrangement joins TRBV12-3 or TRBV12-4 to TRBJ1-1, with D possibly being TRBD1 (5 bases). CDR3 size: 12 residues. V shed 2 bases and J shed 8 bases, with 9 bases lying between them.